This is a list of T cell receptor beta chains from one sample in a study of cytomegalovirus exposure and HLA in healthy donors. Profiling relied on immunoSEQ multiplex PCR, and the TCRdb table lists in-frame clones only, not all of them. The table lists 150,000 to 200,000 clones, approximately 80% of them singletons. The sequencing input was PBMCs. Every receptor here comes from a woman in her 40s in good health and CMV-seropositive. CDR3s include the opening cysteine and the closing phenylalanine or tryptophan. Each record gives: clone size, CDR3 length, J gene, V gene, D gene, CDR3 DNA, CDR3 protein. D genes are given only for firm matches. Not every row has a clone size; where given, it reads once, few, many or a size class.

clone_size: .; cdr3_length: 18; j_call: TRBJ2-2; v_call: TRBV14; d_call: .; cdr3_nt: TGTGCCAGCAGCCAAGGGCGCCGCGACACTCGCTACACCGGGGAGCTGTTTTTT; cdr3_aa: CASSQGRRDTRYTGELFF
clone_size: .; cdr3_length: 17; j_call: TRBJ1-5; v_call: TRBV4-1; d_call: .; cdr3_nt: TGCGCCAGCAGCCTAAAGTTCCGCAGTTATAGCAATCAGCCCCAGCATTTT; cdr3_aa: CASSLKFRSYSNQPQHF
clone_size: .; cdr3_length: 14; j_call: TRBJ1-5; v_call: TRBV30; d_call: .; cdr3_nt: TGTGCCTGGAGTAGGGAGGGGATCAATCAGCCCCAGCATTTT; cdr3_aa: CAWSREGINQPQHF
clone_size: .; cdr3_length: 15; j_call: TRBJ1-5; v_call: TRBV5-1; d_call: TRBD1; cdr3_nt: TGCGCCAGCAGCTTGCGAGGGGGCGGCAATCAGCCCCAGCATTTT; cdr3_aa: CASSLRGGGNQPQHF
clone_size: once; cdr3_length: 14; j_call: TRBJ2-7; v_call: TRBV10-3; d_call: TRBD2; cdr3_nt: TGTGCCATCAATACGGGACTAGCGGATTACGAGCAGTACTTC; cdr3_aa: CAINTGLADYEQYF
clone_size: .; cdr3_length: 13; j_call: TRBJ2-7; v_call: TRBV2; d_call: TRBD1; cdr3_nt: TGTGCCAGCACGGACAGGGGGCTGGCCGAGCAGTACTTC; cdr3_aa: CASTDRGLAEQYF
clone_size: .; cdr3_length: 14; j_call: TRBJ2-3; v_call: TRBV6-5; d_call: TRBD2; cdr3_nt: TGTGCCAGCGGTAGACTAGCCCACACAGATACGCAGTATTTT; cdr3_aa: CASGRLAHTDTQYF
clone_size: .; cdr3_length: 16; j_call: TRBJ2-5; v_call: TRBV13; d_call: .; cdr3_nt: TGTGCCAGCAGGATCCACAGCGGGTATTTCCAAGAGACCCAGTACTTC; cdr3_aa: CASRIHSGYFQETQYF
clone_size: .; cdr3_length: 14; j_call: TRBJ2-1; v_call: TRBV27; d_call: TRBD2; cdr3_nt: TGTGCCAGCAGTTCGGGACTAGTCTACAATGAGCAGTTCTTC; cdr3_aa: CASSSGLVYNEQFF
clone_size: .; cdr3_length: 15; j_call: TRBJ1-1; v_call: TRBV28; d_call: TRBD1; cdr3_nt: TGTGCCAGCAGTGTCCAGGGGGTCGTTAACACTGAAGCTTTCTTT; cdr3_aa: CASSVQGVVNTEAFF
clone_size: .; cdr3_length: 14; j_call: TRBJ2-7; v_call: TRBV6-5; d_call: .; cdr3_nt: TGTGCCAGCAGTCCCTCGGGGGGCTTATACGAGCAGTACTTC; cdr3_aa: CASSPSGGLYEQYF
clone_size: .; cdr3_length: 16; j_call: TRBJ2-7; v_call: TRBV9; d_call: TRBD1; cdr3_nt: TGTGCCAGCAGCCCCCGAGGGGCAGGGGGTACCTACGAGCAGTACTTC; cdr3_aa: CASSPRGAGGTYEQYF
clone_size: .; cdr3_length: 14; j_call: TRBJ2-7; v_call: TRBV28; d_call: TRBD1; cdr3_nt: TGTGCCAGCAGTCGATCGGGACAGGGCTACGAGCAGTACTTC; cdr3_aa: CASSRSGQGYEQYF
clone_size: .; cdr3_length: 15; j_call: TRBJ2-1; v_call: TRBV7-2; d_call: TRBD2; cdr3_nt: TGTGCCAGCAGCTTACTGGCGGGGGGGCGAAGGGAGCAGTTCTTC; cdr3_aa: CASSLLAGGRREQFF
clone_size: .; cdr3_length: 15; j_call: TRBJ2-3; v_call: TRBV6-5; d_call: .; cdr3_nt: TGTGCCAGCAGTTTAGGGGGGGGCCTCGCAGATACGCAGTATTTT; cdr3_aa: CASSLGGGLADTQYF
clone_size: .; cdr3_length: 13; j_call: TRBJ1-2; v_call: TRBV19; d_call: .; cdr3_nt: TGTGCCAGTAGTCAAACAGGGAACTATGGCTACACCTTC; cdr3_aa: CASSQTGNYGYTF
clone_size: .; cdr3_length: 15; j_call: TRBJ2-2; v_call: TRBV6-1; d_call: .; cdr3_nt: TGTGCCAGCAGGGCCGGAGAGGTTAACACCGGGGAGCTGTTTTTT; cdr3_aa: CASRAGEVNTGELFF
clone_size: .; cdr3_length: 15; j_call: TRBJ2-1; v_call: TRBV5-6; d_call: TRBD2; cdr3_nt: TGTGCCAGCAGCCCCACGGGGGGGCCTTACAATGAGCAGTTCTTC; cdr3_aa: CASSPTGGPYNEQFF
clone_size: .; cdr3_length: 13; j_call: TRBJ1-2; v_call: TRBV10-3; d_call: TRBD1; cdr3_nt: TGTGCCATCACCTGGGACAGATCTTATGGCTACACCTTC; cdr3_aa: CAITWDRSYGYTF
clone_size: .; cdr3_length: 14; j_call: TRBJ1-2; v_call: TRBV6-5; d_call: TRBD1; cdr3_nt: TGTGCCAGCAGAACACAGGGGGTTGACTATGGCTACACCTTC; cdr3_aa: CASRTQGVDYGYTF
clone_size: .; cdr3_length: 16; j_call: TRBJ2-2; v_call: TRBV28; d_call: .; cdr3_nt: TGTGCCAGCACCACTTCTAGGGGGATGAACACCGGGGAGCTGTTTTTT; cdr3_aa: CASTTSRGMNTGELFF
clone_size: .; cdr3_length: 13; j_call: TRBJ2-2; v_call: TRBV7-2; d_call: .; cdr3_nt: TGTGCCAGCAGCTTTTCGAGCACCGGGGAGCTGTTTTTT; cdr3_aa: CASSFSSTGELFF
clone_size: .; cdr3_length: 17; j_call: TRBJ2-7; v_call: TRBV11-2; d_call: .; cdr3_nt: TGTGCCAGCAGCTTAGCGATTCGTTCGCGGAGTTCCTACGAGCAGTACTTC; cdr3_aa: CASSLAIRSRSSYEQYF
clone_size: .; cdr3_length: 16; j_call: TRBJ2-4; v_call: TRBV5-1; d_call: TRBD1; cdr3_nt: TGCGCCAGCAGCTTCGGACAGGCGGACCTAAAAAACATTCAGTACTTC; cdr3_aa: CASSFGQADLKNIQYF
clone_size: .; cdr3_length: 13; j_call: TRBJ2-5; v_call: TRBV28; d_call: .; cdr3_nt: TGTGCCAGCATGATCCCGGGTACCGGGACCCAGTACTTC; cdr3_aa: CASMIPGTGTQYF
clone_size: .; cdr3_length: 16; j_call: TRBJ2-1; v_call: TRBV6-5; d_call: TRBD2; cdr3_nt: TGTGCCAGCAGTTACTCGGGTAGCGGGAGGGCCGATGAGCAGTTCTTC; cdr3_aa: CASSYSGSGRADEQFF
clone_size: .; cdr3_length: 14; j_call: TRBJ1-1; v_call: TRBV18; d_call: TRBD1; cdr3_nt: TGTGCCAGCTCCATGGACAGGATGAACACTGAAGCTTTCTTT; cdr3_aa: CASSMDRMNTEAFF
clone_size: .; cdr3_length: 14; j_call: TRBJ1-2; v_call: TRBV10-3; d_call: TRBD1; cdr3_nt: TGTGCCATCAGTTTCCGGACAGGGAGCTATGGCTACACCTTC; cdr3_aa: CAISFRTGSYGYTF
clone_size: .; cdr3_length: 15; j_call: TRBJ1-2; v_call: TRBV6-4; d_call: TRBD1; cdr3_nt: TGTGCCAGCAGTGACCCACCGAGGGACAGCTATGGCTACACCTTC; cdr3_aa: CASSDPPRDSYGYTF
clone_size: .; cdr3_length: 15; j_call: TRBJ2-7; v_call: TRBV5-1; d_call: .; cdr3_nt: TGCGCCAGCAGCTTGAAGTACGGAGGAGATTACGAGCAGTACTTC; cdr3_aa: CASSLKYGGDYEQYF
clone_size: .; cdr3_length: 15; j_call: TRBJ2-7; v_call: TRBV5-6; d_call: TRBD1; cdr3_nt: TGTGCCAGCAGCCCCCGGGGCAGGGGGTCCTACGAGCAGTACTTC; cdr3_aa: CASSPRGRGSYEQYF
clone_size: .; cdr3_length: 16; j_call: TRBJ2-5; v_call: TRBV10-3; d_call: TRBD1; cdr3_nt: TGTGCCATGTCAAGGGGGCTAGCCGTGGGTGGGGAGACCCAGTACTTC; cdr3_aa: CAMSRGLAVGGETQYF
clone_size: .; cdr3_length: 14; j_call: TRBJ2-4; v_call: TRBV7-2; d_call: .; cdr3_nt: TGTGCCAGCAGCTTACGAAGGAGAGAGAACATTCAGTACTTC; cdr3_aa: CASSLRRRENIQYF
clone_size: .; cdr3_length: 13; j_call: TRBJ1-1; v_call: TRBV30; d_call: .; cdr3_nt: TGTTCCCGCGCAGGGCAAGAGAACACTGAAGCTTTCTTT; cdr3_aa: CSRAGQENTEAFF
clone_size: few; cdr3_length: 17; j_call: TRBJ1-2; v_call: TRBV4-3; d_call: TRBD1; cdr3_nt: TGCGCCAGCAGCCCCGGGACAGGGGGCGGAATGGACTATGGCTACACCTTC; cdr3_aa: CASSPGTGGGMDYGYTF
clone_size: .; cdr3_length: 13; j_call: TRBJ1-6; v_call: TRBV10-1; d_call: TRBD1; cdr3_nt: TGCGCCAGCACCGGGACAGTCGGTTCACCCCTCCACTTT; cdr3_aa: CASTGTVGSPLHF
clone_size: .; cdr3_length: 14; j_call: TRBJ1-1; v_call: TRBV28; d_call: TRBD1; cdr3_nt: TGTGCCAGCAGTCCTGGACAGGGTGACACTGAAGCTTTCTTT; cdr3_aa: CASSPGQGDTEAFF
clone_size: .; cdr3_length: 14; j_call: TRBJ2-3; v_call: TRBV29-1; d_call: TRBD1; cdr3_nt: TGCAGCGCTGAAGGGGTTCAGGGGGCTGATACGCAGTATTTT; cdr3_aa: CSAEGVQGADTQYF
clone_size: .; cdr3_length: 16; j_call: TRBJ2-3; v_call: TRBV30; d_call: .; cdr3_nt: TGTGCCTGGAGTGCCGGACGGCAGGGCAGCACAGATACGCAGTATTTT; cdr3_aa: CAWSAGRQGSTDTQYF
clone_size: .; cdr3_length: 12; j_call: TRBJ1-1; v_call: TRBV29-1; d_call: .; cdr3_nt: TGCAGCGTTGAAGGAGATAGGGGTGAAGCTTTCTTT; cdr3_aa: CSVEGDRGEAFF
clone_size: few; cdr3_length: 14; j_call: TRBJ1-2; v_call: TRBV2; d_call: .; cdr3_nt: TGTGCCAGCAGCCCCGGGGGGGGCAACTATGGCTACACCTTC; cdr3_aa: CASSPGGGNYGYTF
clone_size: .; cdr3_length: 14; j_call: TRBJ2-2; v_call: TRBV30; d_call: TRBD2; cdr3_nt: TGTGCCTGGAAGCGGGAAGGCTACACCGGGGAGCTGTTTTTT; cdr3_aa: CAWKREGYTGELFF
clone_size: .; cdr3_length: 15; j_call: TRBJ2-5; v_call: TRBV30; d_call: TRBD1; cdr3_nt: TGTGCCTGGAGTAAAGGGGACAGGGAGGGAGAGACCCAGTACTTC; cdr3_aa: CAWSKGDREGETQYF
clone_size: .; cdr3_length: 14; j_call: TRBJ2-5; v_call: TRBV7-2; d_call: .; cdr3_nt: TGTGCCAGCAGCTTAGACGAGGGCCGGGGGACCCAGTACTTC; cdr3_aa: CASSLDEGRGTQYF
clone_size: .; cdr3_length: 16; j_call: TRBJ2-5; v_call: TRBV7-9; d_call: TRBD1; cdr3_nt: TGTGCCAGCAGCGCCAAAGGGGACAGGATCCAAGAGACCCAGTACTTC; cdr3_aa: CASSAKGDRIQETQYF
clone_size: .; cdr3_length: 12; j_call: TRBJ1-2; v_call: TRBV7-2; d_call: .; cdr3_nt: TGTGCCAGCAGCCCAGGCCACTATGGCTACACCTTC; cdr3_aa: CASSPGHYGYTF
clone_size: .; cdr3_length: 20; j_call: TRBJ2-2; v_call: TRBV12-1; d_call: .; cdr3_nt: TGTGCCAGCAGCCCTCCGGCTAGCGGGGGGGTCGTAGGCTACACCGGGGAGCTGTTTTTT; cdr3_aa: CASSPPASGGVVGYTGELFF
clone_size: .; cdr3_length: 15; j_call: TRBJ2-5; v_call: TRBV4-3; d_call: TRBD2; cdr3_nt: TGCGCCAGCAGCCGAGGGACTAGCGGCCAAGAGACCCAGTACTTC; cdr3_aa: CASSRGTSGQETQYF
clone_size: once; cdr3_length: 20; j_call: TRBJ2-1; v_call: TRBV5-1; d_call: TRBD2; cdr3_nt: TGCGCCAGCAGCTCGCCTAGCGGGAGGGCCTTGCCTCTTCCGGGCAATGAGCAGTTCTTC; cdr3_aa: CASSSPSGRALPLPGNEQFF
clone_size: once; cdr3_length: 14; j_call: TRBJ2-3; v_call: TRBV5-1; d_call: TRBD2; cdr3_nt: TGCGCCAGCAGCATGGGACTACTCACAGATACGCAGTATTTT; cdr3_aa: CASSMGLLTDTQYF
clone_size: .; cdr3_length: 13; j_call: TRBJ2-5; v_call: TRBV5-1; d_call: .; cdr3_nt: TGCGCCAGCAGCAGGAGTACTCAAGAGACCCAGTACTTC; cdr3_aa: CASSRSTQETQYF
clone_size: .; cdr3_length: 15; j_call: TRBJ2-7; v_call: TRBV4-1; d_call: .; cdr3_nt: TGCGCCAGCAGCCCCAAACAGGGTATCATCTACGAGCAGTACTTC; cdr3_aa: CASSPKQGIIYEQYF
clone_size: .; cdr3_length: 15; j_call: TRBJ1-2; v_call: TRBV5-1; d_call: TRBD1; cdr3_nt: TGCGCCAGCAGCCCCCAGGGACAGGGGCGTTCTGGCTACACCTTC; cdr3_aa: CASSPQGQGRSGYTF
clone_size: .; cdr3_length: 15; j_call: TRBJ1-1; v_call: TRBV5-1; d_call: .; cdr3_nt: TGCGCCAGCAGCTTGGGCGGGGGCGCGGAGACTGAAGCTTTCTTT; cdr3_aa: CASSLGGGAETEAFF